Following are 24 T cell receptor beta chains from one sample sequenced in a study of graft-versus-host responses after intestinal transplantation. Sequencing was performed with immunoSEQ multiplex PCR; in TCRdb, only in-frame clones are kept and a portion is missing. The profile shows under 130,000 clones, 93% of them singletons. These receptors are not linked to any known antigen. Sequencing was performed on unstimulated CD8+ T cells sorted from spleen or lymph node cells, taken before intestinal transplant. These receptors were collected from a human donor who received an intestinal transplant.

About this clone itself: Other DNA sequences from this sample encode an identical CDR3 as well. The chain has TRBV9 and TRBJ2-5; D is tentatively TRBD1 or TRBD2 (5 bases each). This CDR3 has 15 amino acids. V lost 0 bases and J lost 2, with 11 bases in between. Per germline, CDR1 SGDLS and CDR2 YYNGEE. CDR3 in amino acids: CASSVEGTVQETQYF. As DNA, the CDR3 is TGTGCCAGCAGCGTAGAAGGGACGGTTCAAGAGACCCAGTACTTC.

The rearrangement joins TRBV5-6 to TRBJ1-1; weak D call: TRBD1 (5 bases). The CDR3 contains 14 residues. V was trimmed by 0 bases and J by 3 bases, leaving 9 bases between them. Germline V gives CDR1 SGHDT, CDR2 YYEEEE. The CDR3, as DNA: TGTGCCAGCAGCTTGGGACAGCGGGACACTGAAGCTTTCTTT. This encodes CASSLGQRDTEAFF.

The chain joins TRBV27 to TRBJ2-2; the D is unclear. The V and J ends lost 4 bases and 5 bases respectively, with 5 bases between them. This CDR3 has 12 residues. Germline assignment: CDR1 MNHEY and CDR2 SMNVEV (reference sequence). CDR3 amino acids: CASSSLTGELFF. The CDR3 DNA follows: TGTGCCAGCAGTTCTCTAACCGGGGAGCTGTTTTTT.

The CDR3 is CASSQFLGDEQFF. Here the CDR3 DNA reads TGTGCCAGCAGCCAATTTCTGGGGGATGAGCAGTTCTTC. V and J are TRBV14 and TRBJ2-1; D is tentatively TRBD1 or TRBD2 (5 bases each). Trimming removed 2 bases at V and 8 bases at J, with 10 bases between. Germline CDR1 is SGHDN and CDR2 is FVKESK. The CDR3 consists of 13 residues.

This sequence joins TRBV21-1 and TRBJ1-4; the table's D call, TRBD1, has no DNA check behind it. TRBV21-1 is noted as a pseudogene. The CDR3 is 15 amino acids. CDR3 nucleotides: TGTGCCAGCAGCAAAGTCAGGGCGGACATCTGGGAACTGTTTTTT. Its translation is CASSKVRADIWELFF.

Here the CDR3 DNA reads TGCGCCAGCAGTGCGCAGGGTTTCTACAATGAGCAGTTCTTC. Amino acid sequence: CASSAQGFYNEQFF. The chain joins TRBV10-1 to TRBJ2-1, with a weak D call TRBD1 (5 bases). Deletions cut 4 bases from V and 3 bases from J, with 10 bases between. The germline V gene has CDR1 WNHNN and CDR2 SYGVQD (reference sequence). The CDR3 contains 14 residues.

The rearrangement links TRBV18 to TRBJ2-1; TRBD2 agrees at 11 bases. V gave up 6 bases and J gave up 4 bases; unmatched junction bases: 5. The CDR3 contains 15 residues. Per germline, CDR1 KGHSH and CDR2 LQKENI. CDR3 sequence reads: CASSQTSGAYNEQFF. DNA for the CDR3: TGTGCCAGCTCGCAGACTAGCGGGGCTTACAATGAGCAGTTCTTC.

The chain combines TRBV6-5 with TRBJ1-2, with TRBD1 matching over 10 bases. V was clipped by 2 bases and J by 5 bases; unmatched bases: 5. This CDR3 is 15 amino acids long. From germline, CDR1 is MNHEY and CDR2 SVGAGI. In DNA form, the CDR3 reads TGTGCCAGCAGTTACCGGGACAGGGGTGAATATGGCTACACCTTC. As protein: CASSYRDRGEYGYTF.

The V and J genes are TRBV6-5 and TRBJ1-1, with 7 nucleotides matching TRBD1. Germline loops: CDR1 MNHEY, CDR2 SVGAGI. V dropped 2 bases and J dropped 1; count of bases not matched to a gene: 7. This CDR3 comprises 16 residues. The CDR3 coding sequence is TGTGCCAGCAGTTACCTCAGGGGGAACGAGAACACTGAAGCTTTCTTT. This sequence encodes CASSYLRGNENTEAFF.

The rearrangement uses TRBV6-1 and TRBJ2-7, with 9 positions matching TRBD2. V lost 3 bases, J lost 1 base, and 1 base stayed unmatched. Germline CDR1 MNHNS, CDR2 SASEGT. The CDR3 spans 14 residues. This CDR3 reads CASSEGLASYEQYF. The CDR3 DNA follows: TGTGCCAGCAGTGAGGGACTAGCTTCCTACGAGCAGTACTTC.

The rearrangement links TRBV29-1 to TRBJ2-3; tentatively, D is TRBD2 (5 bases). The CDR3 is made up of 14 amino acids. Germline assignment: CDR1 SQVTM and CDR2 ANQGSEA. V lost 5 bases and J lost 4, with 16 bases in between. The CDR3 sequence: CSVSNSDPSDTQYF. The CDR3 DNA reads TGCAGCGTTTCGAATAGCGACCCATCAGATACGCAGTATTTT.

V is TRBV6-5 and J is TRBJ1-2, with no clear D. The CDR3 extends over 13 amino acids. From germline, CDR1 is MNHEY and CDR2 SVGAGI. V gave up 0 bases and J gave up 4 bases, with 6 bases separating them. CDR3 nucleotides: TGTGCCAGCAGTTACTCCAATGGCTATGGCTACACCTTC. Its translation: CASSYSNGYGYTF.

J is TRBJ2-3 and V is TRBV9, with a weak D call TRBD1 (6 bases). This CDR3 comprises 15 residues. With 0 bases removed from V and 5 bases from J, the gap between germline ends came to 13 bases. Germline lookup yields CDR1 SGDLS and CDR2 YYNGEE. CDR3 nucleotides: TGTGCCAGCAGCGTAGCAGGGGCCGTCGAAGATACGCAGTATTTT. It encodes CASSVAGAVEDTQYF. The complete variable domain, with remaining parts taken from reference TRBV9 and TRBJ2-3, reads DSGVTQTPKHLITATGQRVTLRCSPRSGDLSVYWYQQSLDQGLQFLIQYYNGEERAKGNILERFSAQQFPDLHSELNLSSLELGDSALYFCASSVAGAVEDTQYFGPGTRLTVL.

The chain links TRBV15 to TRBJ2-7, with D unclear. CDR1 is LNHNV and CDR2 is YYDKDF in the germline V gene (reference sequence). V lost 3 bases and J lost 1, with 4 bases in between. The CDR3 runs 12 residues. As DNA, the CDR3 is TGTGCCACCAGCAGGGATTCCTACGAGCAGTACTTC. This gives the protein CATSRDSYEQYF.

The rearrangement joins TRBV13 to TRBJ1-1; maybe TRBD1 (5 bases). The CDR3 length is 16 residues. Trimming removed 4 bases from V and 3 bases from J, with 18 bases in between. From germline, CDR1 is PRHDT and CDR2 FYEKMQ (reference sequence). This CDR3 reads CASSSLGRGGDTEAFF. The CDR3 nucleotides are TGTGCCAGCAGCTCGTTAGGACGGGGGGGAGACACTGAAGCTTTCTTT. Supplemented by reference TRBV13 and TRBJ1-1, the full variable domain reads AAGVIQSPRHLIKEKRETATLKCYPIPRHDTVYWYQQGPGQDPQFLISFYEKMQSDKGSIPDRFSAQQFSDYHSELNMSSLELGDSALYFCASSSLGRGGDTEAFFGQGTRLTVV.

The V call is TRBV11-2, the J call TRBJ2-3, with a weak D call TRBD2 (6 bases). The CDR3 spans 14 residues. V lost 10 bases and J 0 bases, leaving 14 bases between the germline ends. Germline CDR1 and CDR2: SGHAT and FQNNGV. The CDR3 bases are TGTGCCACAAGCGGCGGGACTAGCACAGATACGCAGTATTTT. Translated, it gives CATSGGTSTDTQYF.

The chain employs TRBV10-2 and TRBJ2-1; no clear D gene. The V gene's germline CDR1 is WSHSY and CDR2 SAAADI. The V gene lost 8 bases and the J gene lost 0 bases, with 11 bases spanning the gap. The CDR3 runs to 14 residues. The CDR3 here is CASADLNSYNEQFF. The CDR3 coding sequence is TGCGCCAGCGCAGACCTCAACTCCTACAATGAGCAGTTCTTC.

In this sample, this clone turned up once. J is TRBJ2-5 and V is TRBV4-1; TRBD2 is a possible D gene (6 bases). V lost 4 bases to trimming and J lost 3 bases, with 9 bases between them. There are 13 residues in the CDR3. Germline V gene sequence: CDR1 MGHRA, CDR2 YSYEKL. DNA for the CDR3: TGCGCCAGCAGCCTCGTAGCGGAAGAGACCCAGTACTTC. Translation: CASSLVAEETQYF.

About this clone: A junction boundary mismatches the germline segment, possibly from a read error. The CDR3 reads CASSYGGWETRYF. The CDR3 bases are TGTGCCAGCAGTTACGGGGGCTGGGAGACCCGGTACTTC. V usage is TRBV6-5 and J usage is TRBJ2-5, with TRBD1 as a possible D gene (6 bases). Per germline, CDR1 MNHEY and CDR2 SVGAGI. The CDR3 consists of 13 residues.

The chain recombines TRBV27 with TRBJ2-7, with 8 bases identical to TRBD1. CDR3 length: 13 amino acids. Germline V gene lookup returns CDR1 MNHEY and CDR2 SMNVEV (reference sequence). J gave up 3 bases and V 3 bases, and 1 base lay outside the gene matches. In DNA form, the CDR3 reads TGTGCCAGCAGTTTTGGACAGGGCTACGAGCAGTACTTC. This translates into CASSFGQGYEQYF.

This clone has only one observation. This chain uses TRBV5-5 with TRBJ1-2; maybe TRBD1 (6 bases). The germline V gene has CDR1 SGHKS and CDR2 YYEKEE (reference sequence). The CDR3 has 14 amino acids. V was pared by 0 bases and J by 3 bases, with 9 bases between. CDR3 sequence: CASSLGGLYYGYTF. In nucleotides, the CDR3 is TGTGCCAGCAGCTTGGGGGGGCTCTACTATGGCTACACCTTC.

The chain joins TRBV5-7 to TRBJ1-3, with D unresolved. TRBV5-7 belongs to the ORF category, with a function that is uncertain. CDR3 length: 16 residues. V gave up 0 bases and J gave up 0 bases, with 10 bases separating them. This CDR3 reads CASSLGSSSSGNTIYF. The CDR3 nucleotides are TGTGCCAGCAGCTTGGGATCTTCGAGCTCTGGAAACACCATATATTTT.

This chain connects TRBV4-1 to TRBJ1-3; TRBD1 is a possible D gene (5 bases). Germline assignment: CDR1 MGHRA and CDR2 YSYEKL. Trimming took off 0 bases at V and 0 bases at J, with 6 bases between the two ends. This CDR3 region has 15 residues. CDR3 bases: TGCGCCAGCAGCCAAGATGGGGGCTCTGGAAACACCATATATTTT. Translated: CASSQDGGSGNTIYF.

The chain carries TRBV6-1 and TRBJ2-7; D may be TRBD1 (6 bases). This CDR3 spans 14 amino acids. Germline lookup yields CDR1 MNHNS and CDR2 SASEGT. The V gene lost 8 bases and the J gene lost 2 bases, with 16 bases spanning the gap. The CDR3 protein is CASRRDTLPYEQYF. In nucleotides, the CDR3 is TGTGCCAGCCGCCGGGACACACTTCCCTACGAGCAGTACTTC.